This TCR beta chain is from a study of T cell changes during pregnancy in multiple sclerosis. The germline V and J ends were trimmed by 8 bases and 2 bases, with 10 bases remaining between them. CDR3 length equals 13 residues. CDR1 MNHEY and CDR2 SMNVEV come from the germline V gene (reference sequence). Produced via immunoSEQ multiplex PCR; TCRdb's table is partial and in-frame only. The table lists roughly 86,000 clones, 85% to 95% of them singletons. Specimen: peripheral blood, collected in the first trimester of pregnancy. This chain connects TRBV27 to TRBJ1-5; D is unresolved. This TCR came from a female donor with multiple sclerosis, enrolled in a pregnancy study. In nucleotides, the CDR3 is TGTGCCAGCTCGGAGTGGGGCAATCAGCCCCAGCATTTT. This sequence encodes CASSEWGNQPQHF.